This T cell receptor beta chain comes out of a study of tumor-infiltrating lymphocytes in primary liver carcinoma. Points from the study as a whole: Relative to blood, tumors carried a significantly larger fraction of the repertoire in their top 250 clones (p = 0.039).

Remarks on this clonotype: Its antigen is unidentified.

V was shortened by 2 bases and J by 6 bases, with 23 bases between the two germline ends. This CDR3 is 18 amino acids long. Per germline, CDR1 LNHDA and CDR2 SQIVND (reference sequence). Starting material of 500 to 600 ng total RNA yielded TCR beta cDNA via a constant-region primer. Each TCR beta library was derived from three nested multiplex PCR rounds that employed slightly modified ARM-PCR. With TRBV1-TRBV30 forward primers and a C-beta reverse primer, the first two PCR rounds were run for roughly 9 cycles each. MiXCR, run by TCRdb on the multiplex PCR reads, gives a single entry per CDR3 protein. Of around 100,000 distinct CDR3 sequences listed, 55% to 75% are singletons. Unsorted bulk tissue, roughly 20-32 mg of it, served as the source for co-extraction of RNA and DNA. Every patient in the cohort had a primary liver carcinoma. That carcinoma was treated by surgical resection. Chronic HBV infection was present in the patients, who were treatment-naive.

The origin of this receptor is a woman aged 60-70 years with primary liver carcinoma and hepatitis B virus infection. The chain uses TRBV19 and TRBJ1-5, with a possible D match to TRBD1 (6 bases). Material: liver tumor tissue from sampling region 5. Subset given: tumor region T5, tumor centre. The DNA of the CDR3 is TGTGCCAGTAGTATAAACCCCCGGGGAGGGGGATATATTCAGCCCCAGCATTTT. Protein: CASSINPRGGGYIQPQHF.